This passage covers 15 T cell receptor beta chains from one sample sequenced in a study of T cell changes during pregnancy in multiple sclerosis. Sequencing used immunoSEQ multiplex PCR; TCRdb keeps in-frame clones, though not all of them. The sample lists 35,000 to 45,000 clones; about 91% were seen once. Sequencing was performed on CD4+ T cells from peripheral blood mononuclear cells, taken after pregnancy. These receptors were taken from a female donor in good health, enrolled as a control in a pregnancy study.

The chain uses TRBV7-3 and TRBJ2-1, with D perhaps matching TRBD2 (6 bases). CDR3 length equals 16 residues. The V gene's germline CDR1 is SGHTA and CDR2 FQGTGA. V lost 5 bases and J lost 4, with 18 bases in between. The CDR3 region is CASSPIGLTSYNEQFF. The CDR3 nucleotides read TGTGCCAGCAGCCCGATAGGACTAACTTCATACAATGAGCAGTTCTTC.

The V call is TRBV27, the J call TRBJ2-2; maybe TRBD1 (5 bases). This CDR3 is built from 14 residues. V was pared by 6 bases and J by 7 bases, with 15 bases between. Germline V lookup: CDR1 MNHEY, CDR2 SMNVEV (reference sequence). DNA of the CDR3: TGTGCCAGCAGAGAAGTAGGGGTCGGCGGGGAGCTGTTTTTT. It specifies CASREVGVGGELFF.

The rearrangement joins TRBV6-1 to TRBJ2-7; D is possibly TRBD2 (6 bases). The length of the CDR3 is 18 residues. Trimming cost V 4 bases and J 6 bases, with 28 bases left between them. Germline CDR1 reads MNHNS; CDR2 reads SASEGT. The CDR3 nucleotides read TGTGCCAGCAGTGCCTGGAGGGACCTCACTGGCGTGTCGGGCGAGCAGTACTTC. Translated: CASSAWRDLTGVSGEQYF.

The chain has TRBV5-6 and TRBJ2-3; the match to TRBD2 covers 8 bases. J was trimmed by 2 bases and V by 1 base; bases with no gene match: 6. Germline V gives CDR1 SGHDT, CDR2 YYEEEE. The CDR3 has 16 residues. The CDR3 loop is CASSLNGGANTDTQYF. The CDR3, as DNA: TGTGCCAGCAGCTTGAACGGGGGGGCCAACACAGATACGCAGTATTTT. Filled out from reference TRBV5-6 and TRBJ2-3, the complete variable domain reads DAGVTQSPTHLIKTRGQQVTLRCSPKSGHDTVSWYQQALGQGPQFIFQYYEEEERQRGNFPDRFSGHQFPNYSSELNVNALLLGDSALYLCASSLNGGANTDTQYFGPGTRLTVL.

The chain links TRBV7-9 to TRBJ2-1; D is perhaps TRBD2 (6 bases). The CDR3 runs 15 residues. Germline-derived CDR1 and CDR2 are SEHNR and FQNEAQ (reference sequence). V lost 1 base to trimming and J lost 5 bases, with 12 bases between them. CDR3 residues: CASSLGRGTHNEQFF. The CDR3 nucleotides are TGTGCCAGCAGCTTAGGTCGGGGGACCCACAATGAGCAGTTCTTC. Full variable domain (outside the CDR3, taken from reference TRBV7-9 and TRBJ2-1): DTGVSQNPRHKITKRGQNVTFRCDPISEHNRLYWYRQTLGQGPEFLTYFQNEAQLEKSRLLSDRFSAERPKGSFSTLEIQRTEQGDSAMYLCASSLGRGTHNEQFFGPGTRLTVL.

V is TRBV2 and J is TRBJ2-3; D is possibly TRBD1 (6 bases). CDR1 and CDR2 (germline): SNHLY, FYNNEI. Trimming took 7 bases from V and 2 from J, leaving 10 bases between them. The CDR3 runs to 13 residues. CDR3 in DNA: TGTGCCAGCACCCAGGGGCTCACAGATACGCAGTATTTT. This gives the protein CASTQGLTDTQYF. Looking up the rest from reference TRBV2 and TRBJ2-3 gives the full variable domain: EPEVTQTPSHQVTQMGQEVILRCVPISNHLYFYWYRQILGQKVEFLVSFYNNEISEKSEIFDDQFSVERPDGSNFTLKIRSTKLEDSAMYFCASTQGLTDTQYFGPGTRLTVL.

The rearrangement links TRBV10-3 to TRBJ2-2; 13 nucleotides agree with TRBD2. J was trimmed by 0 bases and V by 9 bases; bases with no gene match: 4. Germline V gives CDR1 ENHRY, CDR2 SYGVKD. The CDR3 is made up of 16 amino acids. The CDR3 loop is CAISTSGRANTGELFF. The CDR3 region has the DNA TGTGCCATTTCAACTAGCGGGAGGGCGAACACCGGGGAGCTGTTTTTT.

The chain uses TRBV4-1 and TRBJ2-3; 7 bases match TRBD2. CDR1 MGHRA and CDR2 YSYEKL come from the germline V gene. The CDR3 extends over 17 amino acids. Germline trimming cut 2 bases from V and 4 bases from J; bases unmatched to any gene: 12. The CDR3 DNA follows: TGCGCCAGCAGCCAATCAGGATCCGGACTAGTTGCAGATACGCAGTATTTT. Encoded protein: CASSQSGSGLVADTQYF.

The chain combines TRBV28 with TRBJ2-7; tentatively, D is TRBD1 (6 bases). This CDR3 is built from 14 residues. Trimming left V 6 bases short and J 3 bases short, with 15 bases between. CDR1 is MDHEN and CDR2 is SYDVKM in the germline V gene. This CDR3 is CASRIRVQGYEQYF. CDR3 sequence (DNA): TGTGCCAGCAGAATAAGGGTACAGGGCTACGAGCAGTACTTC.

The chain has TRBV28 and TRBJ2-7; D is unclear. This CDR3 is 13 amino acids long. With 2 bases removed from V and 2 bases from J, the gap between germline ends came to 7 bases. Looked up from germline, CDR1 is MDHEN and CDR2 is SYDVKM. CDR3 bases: TGTGCCAGCAGTTTACCGGTGACCTACGAGCAGTACTTC. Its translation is CASSLPVTYEQYF.

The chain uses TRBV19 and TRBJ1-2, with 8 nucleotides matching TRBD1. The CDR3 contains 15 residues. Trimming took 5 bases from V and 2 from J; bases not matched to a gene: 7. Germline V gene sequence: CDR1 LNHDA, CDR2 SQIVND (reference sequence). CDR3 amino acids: CASSLHRGINYGYTF. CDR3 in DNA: TGTGCCAGTAGTCTCCACAGGGGGATCAACTATGGCTACACCTTC.

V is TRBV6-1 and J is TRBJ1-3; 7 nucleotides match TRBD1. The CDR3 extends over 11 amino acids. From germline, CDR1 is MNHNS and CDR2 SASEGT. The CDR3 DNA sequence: TGTGTGACAGGGTCTGGAAACACCATATATTTT. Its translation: CVTGSGNTIYF.

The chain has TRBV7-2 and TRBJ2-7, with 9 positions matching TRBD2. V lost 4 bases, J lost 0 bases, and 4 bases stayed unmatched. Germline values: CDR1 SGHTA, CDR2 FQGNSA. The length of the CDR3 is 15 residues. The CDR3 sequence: CASSSSGIGSYEQYF. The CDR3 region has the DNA TGTGCCAGCAGCTCTAGCGGGATAGGCTCCTACGAGCAGTACTTC.

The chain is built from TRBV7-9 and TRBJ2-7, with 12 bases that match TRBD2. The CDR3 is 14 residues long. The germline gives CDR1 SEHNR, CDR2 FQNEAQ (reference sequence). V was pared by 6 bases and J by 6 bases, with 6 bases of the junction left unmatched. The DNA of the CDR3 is TGTGCCAGCAGTTCGACTAGCGGGAGTATCGAGCAGTACTTC. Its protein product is CASSSTSGSIEQYF.

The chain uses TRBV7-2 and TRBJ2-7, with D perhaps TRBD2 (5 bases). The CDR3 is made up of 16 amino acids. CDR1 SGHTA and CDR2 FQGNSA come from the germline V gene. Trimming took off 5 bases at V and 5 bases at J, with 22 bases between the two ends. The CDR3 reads CASSLHSPLAPDEQYF. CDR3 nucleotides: TGTGCCAGCAGCCTACACAGCCCCCTAGCTCCAGACGAGCAGTACTTC.